Included here is one T cell receptor beta chain sequence, with context. This record comes from a study of blood T cell repertoires in COVID-19. This CDR3 is built from 14 residues. Germline V gene data show CDR1 as LNHDA and CDR2 as SQIVND (reference sequence). The ends were cut back, 3 bases at V and 2 bases at J, with 10 bases in the middle. The protocol was immunoSEQ multiplex PCR, while the TCRdb copy is restricted to in-frame clones and leaves out a portion. This sample carries under 450,000 clones, around 91% of them seen once, and the ten largest clones take 1.5% to 1.8%. Sample: peripheral blood. The receptor comes from a woman aged 40-49 years with COVID-19, enrolled during active disease. V gene TRBV19 combines with J gene TRBJ1-1; D ambiguous. Written as DNA, the CDR3 is TGTGCCAGTAGTATTAAGACACCCAACACTGAAGCTTTCTTT. It translates to CASSIKTPNTEAFF.